The 32 T cell receptor beta chains below were found in one sample sequenced in a study of blood T cell repertoires in COVID-19. Method: immunoSEQ multiplex PCR; TCRdb's copy keeps in-frame clones and lacks some. The sample lists about 60,000 clones; approximately 83% were seen once. The sequencing input was peripheral blood. The receptors originated from a man aged 30-40 years with COVID-19, enrolled during active disease.

V and J are TRBV5-6 and TRBJ1-2; perhaps TRBD1 as D (5 bases). The CDR3 spans 14 residues. V lost 4 bases and J lost 0, with 10 bases in between. Germline CDR1 reads SGHDT; CDR2 reads YYEEEE. In nucleotides, the CDR3 is TGTGCCAGCAGCACCTACAGGACTAACTATGGCTACACCTTC. Protein product: CASSTYRTNYGYTF. The full variable domain, rest sourced from reference TRBV5-6 and TRBJ1-2, is DAGVTQSPTHLIKTRGQQVTLRCSPKSGHDTVSWYQQALGQGPQFIFQYYEEEERQRGNFPDRFSGHQFPNYSSELNVNALLLGDSALYLCASSTYRTNYGYTFGSGTRLTVV.

This rearrangement joins TRBV7-9 to TRBJ1-2; TRBD1 might be the D (6 bases). Trimming left V 4 bases short and J 2 bases short, with 11 bases between. Germline V gene lookup returns CDR1 SEHNR and CDR2 FQNEAQ (reference sequence). This CDR3 contains 14 residues. The chain's CDR3 is CASSSDGQNYGYTF. The CDR3 DNA is TGTGCCAGCAGCTCCGACGGACAGAACTATGGCTACACCTTC.

This clone was counted a few times. This chain links TRBV5-4 with TRBJ2-7; 10 bases are shared with TRBD2. Per the germline V gene, CDR1 is SGHNT and CDR2 is YYREEE (reference sequence). There are 15 residues in the CDR3. Trimming took 3 bases from V and 6 from J; bases not matched to a gene: 9. CDR3: CASSSGGGLAPEQYF. The CDR3 DNA is TGTGCCAGCAGCTCAGGGGGGGGACTAGCGCCCGAGCAGTACTTC.

The chain employs TRBV27 and TRBJ2-7; D is perhaps TRBD1 (6 bases). There are 14 residues in the CDR3. Germline V CDR1 and CDR2: MNHEY, SMNVEV (reference sequence). V lost 6 bases, J lost 2 bases, and 14 bases lay in between. In nucleotides, the CDR3 is TGTGCCAGCAGAATAGTAACAGGGACCTACGAGCAGTACTTC. This encodes CASRIVTGTYEQYF.

This chain uses TRBV6-1 with TRBJ1-1, with unresolved D. This CDR3 has 13 amino acids. Trimming shortened V by 3 bases and J by 1 base, and 6 bases separated the two germline ends. Germline lookup yields CDR1 MNHNS and CDR2 SASEGT. The CDR3 region is CASSDMRNTEAFF. The DNA for the CDR3 is TGTGCCAGCAGTGATATGCGGAACACTGAAGCTTTCTTT.

This clone was recorded once. This sequence joins TRBV20-1 and TRBJ2-1; D unresolved. This CDR3 region has 11 residues. V gave up 6 bases and J gave up 12 bases, with 15 bases separating them. Germline V CDR1 and CDR2: DFQATT, SNEGSKA (reference sequence). DNA of the CDR3: TGCAGTGCGCCCCTTATTATTAGGCAGTTCTTC. Protein product: CSAPLIIRQFF.

The rearrangement links TRBV6-2 or TRBV6-3 to TRBJ2-2, with D maybe TRBD2 (5 bases). With 4 bases removed from V and 5 bases from J, the gap between germline ends came to 17 bases. The CDR3 runs 16 residues. The germline V gene encodes CDR1 MNHEY and CDR2 SVGEGT. CDR3 DNA sequence: TGTGCCAGCAGTTTGACGGGGAGTCGCGTGACCGGGGAGCTGTTTTTT. It specifies CASSLTGSRVTGELFF.

The V call is TRBV27, the J call TRBJ1-2, with D maybe TRBD1 (5 bases). Trimming pared 3 bases from V and 7 bases from J, leaving 12 bases between. Germline V gene lookup returns CDR1 MNHEY and CDR2 SMNVEV (reference sequence). The CDR3 totals 13 residues. The CDR3 spells CASSFQGKGGYTF. CDR3 DNA sequence: TGTGCCAGCAGTTTCCAGGGTAAAGGTGGCTACACCTTC.

This chain uses TRBV6-6 with TRBJ1-4, with no clear D. The CDR3 consists of 19 residues. The germline CDR1 and CDR2 sequences are MNHNY and SVGAGI (reference sequence). Trimming removed 5 bases from V and 0 bases from J, with 22 bases in between. The DNA for the CDR3 is TGTGCCAGCAGTCTGTTCGTCGAAGAGGGAGTGGCAACTAATGAAAAACTGTTTTTT. Translation gives CASSLFVEEGVATNEKLFF.

In its sample, this clone was seen a few times. The gene calls are TRBV20-1 and TRBJ1-1; D remains unclear. CDR3 length: 11 amino acids. CDR1 is DFQATT and CDR2 is SNEGSKA in the germline V gene (reference sequence). Trimming pared 3 bases from V and 10 bases from J, leaving 12 bases between. CDR3 in amino acids: CSASPEVVAFF. The CDR3, as DNA: TGCAGTGCTAGCCCCGAGGTGGTAGCTTTCTTT.

The V call is TRBV5-4, the J call TRBJ2-2; TRBD1 is a possible D gene (6 bases). Trimming took off 4 bases at V and 4 bases at J, with 17 bases between the two ends. The CDR3 runs to 16 residues. Per the germline V gene, CDR1 is SGHNT and CDR2 is YYREEE (reference sequence). CDR3 amino acids: CASSQYADRSTGELFF. Here the CDR3 DNA reads TGTGCCAGCAGCCAATATGCTGACAGGAGCACCGGGGAGCTGTTTTTT. Complete variable domain (other parts from reference TRBV5-4 and TRBJ2-2): ETGVTQSPTHLIKTRGQQVTLRCSSQSGHNTVSWYQQALGQGPQFIFQYYREEENGRGNFPPRFSGLQFPNYSSELNVNALELDDSALYLCASSQYADRSTGELFFGEGSRLTVL.

The chain combines TRBV5-5 with TRBJ1-2; possible D gene TRBD1, 5 bases. Trimming pared 2 bases from V and 10 bases from J, leaving 12 bases between. Germline assignment: CDR1 SGHKS and CDR2 YYEKEE (reference sequence). The CDR3 spans 12 residues. As DNA, the CDR3 is TGTGCCAGCAGCTTTGGTGGGGCAGACTACACCTTC. It yields the protein CASSFGGADYTF. The entire variable domain, with the rest obtained from reference TRBV5-5 and TRBJ1-2, is as follows: DAGVTQSPTHLIKTRGQQVTLRCSPISGHKSVSWYQQVLGQGPQFIFQYYEKEERGRGNFPDRFSARQFPNYSSELNVNALLLGDSALYLCASSFGGADYTFGSGTRLTVV.

The V and J genes are TRBV5-5 and TRBJ1-2; D not resolved. The CDR3 loop spans 15 amino acids. Looked up from germline, CDR1 is SGHKS and CDR2 is YYEKEE (reference sequence). V was shortened by 0 bases and J by 4 bases, with 13 bases between the two germline ends. CDR3 sequence reads: CASSLVVEPAYGYTF. CDR3 DNA sequence: TGTGCCAGCAGCTTGGTGGTGGAGCCCGCCTATGGCTACACCTTC.

The chain couples TRBV7-9 to TRBJ2-7, with 8 bases lining up with TRBD2. The J segment lost 3 bases and the V segment lost 2 bases, leaving 18 bases of the junction unmatched. The germline V gene has CDR1 SEHNR and CDR2 FQNEAQ (reference sequence). This CDR3 spans 19 amino acids. CDR3 in amino acids: CASSLSFGVSGMSSYEQYF. The CDR3 DNA reads TGTGCCAGCAGCTTAAGTTTTGGCGTTAGCGGGATGTCGAGCTACGAGCAGTACTTC.

The DNA of the CDR3 is TGTGCCTGGCGACAGGGCAGTAATTCACCCCTCCACTTT. Encoded protein: CAWRQGSNSPLHF. The J gene is TRBJ1-6, the V gene TRBV30, with 7 bases matching TRBD1. With 5 bases clipped from V and 6 bases from J, the junction kept 4 bases outside the gene matches. CDR1 GTSNPN and CDR2 SVGIG come from the germline V gene (reference sequence). There are 13 residues in the CDR3.

The chain is built from TRBV6-4 and TRBJ2-1; D uncertain. Deletions cut 4 bases from V and 0 bases from J, with 10 bases between. The CDR3 is 15 amino acids. Germline assignment: CDR1 MRHNA and CDR2 SNTAGT. The CDR3 nucleotides are TGTGCCAGCAGTGTCCGGGTTAGCTCCTACAATGAGCAGTTCTTC. Encoded protein: CASSVRVSSYNEQFF.

The rearrangement links TRBV7-9 to TRBJ1-1; D ambiguous. CDR3 length: 12 amino acids. Germline CDR1 reads SEHNR; CDR2 reads FQNEAQ (reference sequence). Trimming left V 5 bases short and J 4 bases short, with 8 bases between. The CDR3 region is CASSPVSTEAFF. CDR3 sequence (DNA): TGTGCCAGCAGCCCCGTCAGCACTGAAGCTTTCTTT.

CDR3 nucleotides: TGTGCCAGCAGTGAGGAGGTGGCTAGTACCACAGATACGCAGTATTTT. Its protein product is CASSEEVASTTDTQYF. The chain recombines TRBV6-1 with TRBJ2-3, with D tentatively TRBD2 (5 bases). The V gene's germline CDR1 is MNHNS and CDR2 SASEGT. The V gene lost 3 bases and the J gene lost 2 bases, with 15 bases spanning the gap. The CDR3 extends over 16 amino acids.

The V call is TRBV19, the J call TRBJ2-1, with TRBD2 matching 8 bases. The germline gives CDR1 LNHDA, CDR2 SQIVND (reference sequence). This CDR3 spans 14 amino acids. After removal of 3 bases from V and 6 bases from J, the junction contained 4 bases not matched to a gene. This CDR3 is CASSIGSGVNEQFF. In DNA form, the CDR3 reads TGTGCCAGTAGTATTGGTAGCGGGGTCAATGAGCAGTTCTTC.

This chain links TRBV2 with TRBJ2-3; D uncertain. Per the germline V gene, CDR1 is SNHLY and CDR2 is FYNNEI. The V and J ends lost 3 bases and 0 bases respectively, with 7 bases between them. The CDR3 has 14 residues. The CDR3 coding sequence is TGTGCCAGCAGTGACAAAACTAGCACAGATACGCAGTATTTT. Translation: CASSDKTSTDTQYF.

This chain links TRBV27 with TRBJ1-1; 7 nucleotides align to TRBD1. The V segment lost 5 bases and the J segment 2 bases; nucleotides outside the gene matches: 5. There are 14 residues in the CDR3. The V gene's germline CDR1 is MNHEY and CDR2 SMNVEV (reference sequence). DNA for the CDR3: TGTGCCAGCAGTAGAGGGACAGTTAACACTGAAGCTTTCTTT. This encodes CASSRGTVNTEAFF.

The chain employs TRBV10-3 and TRBJ2-2; the D gene is possibly TRBD2 (6 bases). This CDR3 spans 13 amino acids. The germline V gene has CDR1 ENHRY and CDR2 SYGVKD. Deletions cut 6 bases from V and 6 bases from J, with 11 bases between. The chain's CDR3 is CAISGGIPGELFF. CDR3 bases: TGTGCCATCAGCGGGGGTATTCCCGGGGAGCTGTTTTTT.

The V and J genes are TRBV28 and TRBJ1-1; TRBD1 matches at 7 bases. Germline V lookup: CDR1 MDHEN, CDR2 SYDVKM. The CDR3 consists of 11 residues. With V trimmed by 9 bases and J by 10 bases, 8 bases remained unmatched. CDR3 in amino acids: CASLQGRRAFF. CDR3 coding DNA: TGTGCCAGTCTACAGGGGCGTCGAGCTTTCTTT.

The V call is TRBV6-1, the J call TRBJ2-2, with D uncertain. Germline assignment: CDR1 MNHNS and CDR2 SASEGT. CDR3 length equals 15 residues. Trimming took off 2 bases at V and 3 bases at J, with 10 bases between the two ends. CDR3 amino acids: CASSEQTIHTGELFF. The CDR3 bases are TGTGCCAGCAGTGAACAGACAATACACACCGGGGAGCTGTTTTTT.

This chain uses TRBV28 with TRBJ1-5, with D perhaps matching TRBD1 (5 bases). The V end was cut by 6 bases, the J end by 4 bases, with 16 bases between. Germline V gives CDR1 MDHEN, CDR2 SYDVKM. This CDR3 is 15 amino acids long. The CDR3 sequence: CASRFSSGINQPQHF. For the CDR3, the DNA is TGTGCCAGCAGGTTTAGCTCAGGGATAAATCAGCCCCAGCATTTT.

This chain connects TRBV7-9 to TRBJ2-5, with 9 bases lining up with TRBD1. V lost 8 bases, J lost 0 bases, and 16 bases stayed unmatched. Per the germline V gene, CDR1 is SEHNR and CDR2 is FQNEAQ (reference sequence). The CDR3 consists of 18 residues. The CDR3 reads CASSGVGRDRAYQETQYF. The CDR3 nucleotides read TGTGCCAGCTCCGGGGTCGGTCGGGACAGGGCTTACCAAGAGACCCAGTACTTC.

The chain has TRBV19 and TRBJ1-3; TRBD1 matches 7 bases. CDR3 size: 12 residues. V lost 9 bases to trimming and J lost 6 bases; unmatched junction nucleotides: 5. Germline assignment: CDR1 LNHDA and CDR2 SQIVND (reference sequence). The CDR3 region is CASGTVKNTIYF. The CDR3 nucleotides read TGTGCCAGCGGGACAGTTAAAAACACCATATATTTT.

This clone was counted once. This chain joins TRBV9 and TRBJ1-5; 8 bases align to TRBD1. Trimming removed 3 bases from V and 8 bases from J; junction bases left unmatched: 7. This CDR3 is built from 14 residues. Germline-derived CDR1 and CDR2 are SGDLS and YYNGEE. In DNA form, the CDR3 reads TGTGCCAGCAGCGCAGGACAGGGAGCGGAGCCCCAGCATTTT. This gives the protein CASSAGQGAEPQHF.

The chain carries TRBV30 and TRBJ2-2, with D tentatively TRBD2 (5 bases). Germline assignment: CDR1 GTSNPN and CDR2 SVGIG (reference sequence). Between the trimmed V and J ends, which lost 0 bases and 0 bases, there was a span of 14 bases. CDR3 length: 17 residues. CDR3 sequence reads: CAWSVGRVGTNTGELFF. The CDR3 DNA reads as TGTGCCTGGAGTGTAGGGCGTGTCGGGACGAACACCGGGGAGCTGTTTTTT.

The V and J genes are TRBV18 and TRBJ2-1; 7 bases fit TRBD1. The germline V gene encodes CDR1 KGHSH and CDR2 LQKENI. CDR3 length: 14 amino acids. Trimming at V came to 4 bases and at J to 7 bases, leaving 7 bases not matched to a gene. CDR3 in amino acids: CASSLGRGNNEQFF. As DNA, the CDR3 is TGTGCCAGCTCACTTGGCAGGGGGAATAATGAGCAGTTCTTC.

The rearrangement uses TRBV27 and TRBJ1-3, with 9 bases aligning to TRBD1. CDR1 is MNHEY and CDR2 is SMNVEV in the germline V gene (reference sequence). The CDR3 extends over 14 amino acids. With 4 bases clipped from V and 8 bases from J, the junction kept 6 bases outside the gene matches. This CDR3 is CASSSLTGGHTIYF. The CDR3 DNA follows: TGTGCCAGCAGTTCCCTGACAGGGGGACACACCATATATTTT.

This chain joins TRBV24-1 and TRBJ2-1; possibly TRBD2 for D (5 bases). Germline-derived CDR1 and CDR2 are KGHDR and SFDVKD. The CDR3 loop spans 16 amino acids. Between the trimmed V and J ends, which lost 1 base and 6 bases, there was a span of 15 bases. The CDR3 bases are TGTGCCACCAGTGATTTAGCAGACGGAGAGGGCAATGAGCAGTTCTTC. This codes for CATSDLADGEGNEQFF.